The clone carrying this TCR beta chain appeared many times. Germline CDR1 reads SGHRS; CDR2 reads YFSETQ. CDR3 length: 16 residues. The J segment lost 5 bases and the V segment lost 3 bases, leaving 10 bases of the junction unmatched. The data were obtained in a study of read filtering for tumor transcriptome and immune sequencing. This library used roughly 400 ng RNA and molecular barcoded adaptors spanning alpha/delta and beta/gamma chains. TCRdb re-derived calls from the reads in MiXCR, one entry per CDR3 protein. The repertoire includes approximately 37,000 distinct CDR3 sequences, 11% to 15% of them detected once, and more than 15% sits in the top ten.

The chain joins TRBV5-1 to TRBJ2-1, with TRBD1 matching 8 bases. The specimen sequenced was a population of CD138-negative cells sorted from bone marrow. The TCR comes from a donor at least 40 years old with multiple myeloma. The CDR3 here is CASSSERTGLNNEQFF. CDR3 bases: TGCGCCAGCAGCTCCGAACGGACAGGGCTTAACAATGAGCAGTTCTTC.